Each of the 15 T cell receptor beta chains below was sequenced from the same sample in a study of cytomegalovirus exposure and HLA in healthy donors (dated 2017 in TCRdb). Receptor libraries were prepared by the immunoSEQ multiplex PCR assay. As stored in TCRdb, this immuneACCESS dataset retains in-frame rearrangements with V and J assigned. A fraction of the clones does not appear; measured against another copy, unresolved V genes explain less than half of the discrepancy, and the remainder lacks a known reason. The sample data list fewer than 400,000 clones, and about nine tenths of these were observed just once. In total, the top ten clones hold around 0.84% of the sample. The sample was PBMCs. These receptors were taken from a young woman in good health and CMV-seronegative.

The chain employs TRBV27 and TRBJ2-3; D may be TRBD2 (6 bases). CDR3 length: 17 amino acids. Germline CDR1 is MNHEY and CDR2 is SMNVEV (reference sequence). V was trimmed by 1 base and J by 3 bases, leaving 17 bases between them. This CDR3 is CASSLYQGGLGTDTQYF. DNA of the CDR3: TGTGCCAGCAGTTTATACCAGGGAGGTTTAGGGACAGATACGCAGTATTTT.

This chain's CDR3 is CSVASSGTSSYNEQFF. The DNA for the CDR3 is TGCAGCGTGGCCTCTAGCGGGACTAGCTCCTACAATGAGCAGTTCTTC. The chain recombines TRBV29-1 with TRBJ2-1; 9 bases line up with TRBD2. The J segment lost 0 bases and the V segment lost 6 bases, leaving 9 bases of the junction unmatched. Germline V lookup: CDR1 SQVTM, CDR2 ANQGSEA. This CDR3 comprises 16 residues.

V and J are TRBV7-2 and TRBJ2-1; TRBD2 agrees at 7 bases. V dropped 4 bases and J dropped 6; count of bases not matched to a gene: 6. Per germline, CDR1 SGHTA and CDR2 FQGNSA. The CDR3 runs to 14 residues. The CDR3 loop is CASSSPPGGNEQFF. The CDR3 nucleotides read TGTGCCAGCAGCTCCCCTCCGGGAGGCAATGAGCAGTTCTTC. Together with reference TRBV7-2 and TRBJ2-1, the CDR3 gives the full variable domain: GAGVSQSPSNKVTEKGKDVELRCDPISGHTALYWYRQSLGQGLEFLIYFQGNSAPDKSGLPSDRFSAERTGGSVSTLTIQRTQQEDSAVYLCASSSPPGGNEQFFGPGTRLTVL.

The chain couples TRBV5-1 to TRBJ2-1; 10 nucleotides line up with TRBD2. Germline assignment: CDR1 SGHRS and CDR2 YFSETQ. The junction had 11 bases not matched to a gene; V was cut back by 10 bases and J by 7 bases. CDR3 length: 14 residues. The CDR3 here is CASGLAGAVNEQFF. The CDR3, as DNA: TGCGCCTCTGGGCTAGCGGGAGCAGTTAATGAGCAGTTCTTC.

This rearrangement joins TRBV6-5 to TRBJ2-7, with D possibly TRBD1 on 5 matching bases. The V gene's germline CDR1 is MNHEY and CDR2 SVGAGI. V lost 6 bases, J lost 0 bases, and 12 bases lay in between. CDR3 length equals 14 residues. CDR3 bases: TGTGCCAGCAGCCCCCAGGGTAGCTCCTACGAGCAGTACTTC. The encoded protein is CASSPQGSSYEQYF.

J is TRBJ2-7 and V is TRBV27; 8 bases agree with TRBD1. This CDR3 has 14 amino acids. The germline gives CDR1 MNHEY, CDR2 SMNVEV (reference sequence). J gave up 4 bases and V 5 bases, and 7 bases lay outside the gene matches. The DNA for the CDR3 is TGTGCCAGCAGTGAGACAGGGGTGGTGTACGAGCAGTACTTC. Translated, it gives CASSETGVVYEQYF.

This chain links TRBV29-1 with TRBJ1-1, with 8 bases that match TRBD1. The junction had 3 bases not matched to a gene; V was cut back by 5 bases and J by 1 base. The CDR3 extends over 13 amino acids. Germline CDR1 reads SQVTM; CDR2 reads ANQGSEA. The CDR3 nucleotides are TGCAGCGTTACCGGGACAGGGAACACTGAAGCTTTCTTT. Translation gives CSVTGTGNTEAFF.

The CDR3 reads CASSTVQGARTEAFF. The CDR3 DNA sequence: TGTGCCAGCAGCACGGTACAGGGGGCGAGAACTGAAGCTTTCTTT. V is TRBV14 and J is TRBJ1-1, with 9 bases aligning to TRBD1. Germline CDR1 is SGHDN and CDR2 is FVKESK. This CDR3 is built from 15 residues. Losses at the gene ends were 5 bases for V and 5 bases for J; bases not matched to a gene: 9. Using reference TRBV14 and TRBJ1-1 for the parts outside the CDR3, the full variable domain is EAGVTQFPSHSVIEKGQTVTLRCDPISGHDNLYWYRRVMGKEIKFLLHFVKESKQDESGMPNNRFLAERTGGTYSTLKVQPAELEDSGVYFCASSTVQGARTEAFFGQGTRLTVV.

This chain links TRBV7-2 with TRBJ2-5; 9 bases map to TRBD2. Trimming at V came to 3 bases and at J to 5 bases, leaving 7 bases not matched to a gene. This CDR3 region has 15 residues. Per germline, CDR1 SGHTA and CDR2 FQGNSA. CDR3 sequence (DNA): TGTGCCAGCAGCTTGCGGGAGGGCCGGTGGGAGACCCAGTACTTC. It translates to CASSLREGRWETQYF.

The V and J genes are TRBV27 and TRBJ2-3; D is unclear. Germline CDR1 reads MNHEY; CDR2 reads SMNVEV (reference sequence). Trimming removed 3 bases at V and 2 bases at J, with 9 bases between. The CDR3 length is 14 residues. The CDR3 bases are TGTGCCAGCAGTTTTACTTCCCTCACAGATACGCAGTATTTT. Protein product: CASSFTSLTDTQYF.

The chain couples TRBV11-1 to TRBJ2-1; 9 positions agree with TRBD2. The CDR3 loop spans 17 amino acids. Germline loops: CDR1 SGHAT, CDR2 FQDESV (reference sequence). Losses at the gene ends were 0 bases for V and 5 bases for J; bases not matched to a gene: 8. CDR3 bases: TGTGCCAGCAGCTTAGCGCTTGCGGGAGGGGGGGACAATGAGCAGTTCTTC. Translation: CASSLALAGGGDNEQFF.

This clone showed up just a few times. The V call is TRBV29-1, the J call TRBJ1-2, with D unresolved. V was trimmed by 7 bases and J by 6 bases, leaving 15 bases between them. CDR3 length: 12 amino acids. Per the germline V gene, CDR1 is SQVTM and CDR2 is ANQGSEA. The DNA of the CDR3 is TGCAGCGGGCATATAACCGAAAATGGCTACACCTTC. As protein: CSGHITENGYTF.

The chain employs TRBV9 and TRBJ2-3; TRBD1 is a possible D gene (5 bases). Trimming removed 4 bases from V and 1 base from J, with 10 bases in between. Germline CDR1 SGDLS, CDR2 YYNGEE. The CDR3 is made up of 14 amino acids. In DNA, the CDR3 is TGTGCCAGCAGCCAAGGGGCGGGCACAGATACGCAGTATTTT. Its translation is CASSQGAGTDTQYF. Full variable domain (missing parts from reference TRBV9 and TRBJ2-3): DSGVTQTPKHLITATGQRVTLRCSPRSGDLSVYWYQQSLDQGLQFLIQYYNGEERAKGNILERFSAQQFPDLHSELNLSSLELGDSALYFCASSQGAGTDTQYFGPGTRLTVL.

This chain connects TRBV5-1 to TRBJ2-1, with 12 bases lining up with TRBD2. From germline, CDR1 is SGHRS and CDR2 YFSETQ. Unmatched junction bases numbered 14, after V lost 2 bases and J lost 8 bases. The length of the CDR3 is 18 residues. The CDR3 DNA reads as TGCGCCAGCAGCTTCCTTCCTACCCTAGCGGGAGGGCGGGATGAGCAGTTCTTC. Translated: CASSFLPTLAGGRDEQFF.

The chain joins TRBV2 to TRBJ1-2, with 9 bases matching TRBD1. Germline trimming cut 4 bases from V and 1 base from J; bases unmatched to any gene: 1. The CDR3 runs 14 residues. The V gene's germline CDR1 is SNHLY and CDR2 FYNNEI. The DNA for the CDR3 is TGTGCCAGCAGTGGACAGGGGGATAACTATGGCTACACCTTC. Translated, it gives CASSGQGDNYGYTF.